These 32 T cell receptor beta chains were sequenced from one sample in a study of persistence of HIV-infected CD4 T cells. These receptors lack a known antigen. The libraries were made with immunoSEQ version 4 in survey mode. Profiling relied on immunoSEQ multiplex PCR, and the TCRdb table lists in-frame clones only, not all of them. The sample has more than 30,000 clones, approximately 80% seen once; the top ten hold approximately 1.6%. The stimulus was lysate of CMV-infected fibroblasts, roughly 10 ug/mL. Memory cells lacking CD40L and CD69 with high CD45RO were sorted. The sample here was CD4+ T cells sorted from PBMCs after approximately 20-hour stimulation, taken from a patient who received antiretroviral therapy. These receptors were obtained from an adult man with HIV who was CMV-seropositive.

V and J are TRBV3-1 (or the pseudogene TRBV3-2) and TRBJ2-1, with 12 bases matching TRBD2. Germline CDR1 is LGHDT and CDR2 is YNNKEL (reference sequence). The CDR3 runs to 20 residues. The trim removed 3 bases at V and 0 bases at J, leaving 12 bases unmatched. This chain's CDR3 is CASSQFLGLAGFSSYNEQFF. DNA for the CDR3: TGTGCCAGCAGCCAGTTTTTGGGACTAGCGGGTTTTAGCTCCTACAATGAGCAGTTCTTC.

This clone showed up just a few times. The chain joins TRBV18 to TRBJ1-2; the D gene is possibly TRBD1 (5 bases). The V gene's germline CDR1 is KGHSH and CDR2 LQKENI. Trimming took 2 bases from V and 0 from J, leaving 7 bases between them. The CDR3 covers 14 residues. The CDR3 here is CASSPEGTNYGYTF. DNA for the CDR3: TGTGCCAGCTCACCAGAGGGGACTAACTATGGCTACACCTTC.

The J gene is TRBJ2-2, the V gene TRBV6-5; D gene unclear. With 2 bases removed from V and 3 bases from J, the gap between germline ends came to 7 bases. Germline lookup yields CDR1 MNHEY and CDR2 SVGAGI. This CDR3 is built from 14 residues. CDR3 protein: CASSYVADTGELFF. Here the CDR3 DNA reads TGTGCCAGCAGTTACGTTGCTGACACCGGGGAGCTGTTTTTT.

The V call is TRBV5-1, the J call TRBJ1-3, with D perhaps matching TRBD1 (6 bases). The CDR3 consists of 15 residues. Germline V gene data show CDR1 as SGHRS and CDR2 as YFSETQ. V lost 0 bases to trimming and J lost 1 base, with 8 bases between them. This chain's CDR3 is CASSLGRGSGNTIYF. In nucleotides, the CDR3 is TGCGCCAGCAGCTTGGGCAGGGGATCTGGAAACACCATATATTTT.

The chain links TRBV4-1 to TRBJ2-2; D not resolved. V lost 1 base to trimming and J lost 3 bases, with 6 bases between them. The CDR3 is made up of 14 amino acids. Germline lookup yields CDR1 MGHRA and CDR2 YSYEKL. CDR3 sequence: CASSQGQDTGELFF. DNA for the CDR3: TGCGCCAGCAGCCAAGGTCAGGACACCGGGGAGCTGTTTTTT.

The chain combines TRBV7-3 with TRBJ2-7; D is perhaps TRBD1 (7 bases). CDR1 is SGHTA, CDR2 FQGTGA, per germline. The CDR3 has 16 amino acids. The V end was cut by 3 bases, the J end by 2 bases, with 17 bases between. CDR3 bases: TGTGCCAGCAGCTTGATGGGCGGGACAGTCCCCTACGAGCAGTACTTC. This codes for CASSLMGGTVPYEQYF.

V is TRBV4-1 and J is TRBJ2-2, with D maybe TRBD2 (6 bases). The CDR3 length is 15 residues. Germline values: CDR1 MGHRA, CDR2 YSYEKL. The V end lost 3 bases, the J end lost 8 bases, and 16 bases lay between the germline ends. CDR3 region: CASSHPTGGRGELFF. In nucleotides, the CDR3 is TGCGCCAGCAGCCATCCCACCGGAGGGAGAGGGGAGCTGTTTTTT.

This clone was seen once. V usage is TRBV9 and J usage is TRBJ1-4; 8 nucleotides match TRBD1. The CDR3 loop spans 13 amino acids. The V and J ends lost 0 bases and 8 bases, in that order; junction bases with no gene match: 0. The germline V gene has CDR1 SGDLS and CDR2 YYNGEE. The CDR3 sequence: CASSVGDREKLFF. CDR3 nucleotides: TGTGCCAGCAGCGTAGGGGACAGGGAAAAACTGTTTTTT. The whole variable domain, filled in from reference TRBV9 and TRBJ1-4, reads DSGVTQTPKHLITATGQRVTLRCSPRSGDLSVYWYQQSLDQGLQFLIQYYNGEERAKGNILERFSAQQFPDLHSELNLSSLELGDSALYFCASSVGDREKLFFGSGTQLSVL.

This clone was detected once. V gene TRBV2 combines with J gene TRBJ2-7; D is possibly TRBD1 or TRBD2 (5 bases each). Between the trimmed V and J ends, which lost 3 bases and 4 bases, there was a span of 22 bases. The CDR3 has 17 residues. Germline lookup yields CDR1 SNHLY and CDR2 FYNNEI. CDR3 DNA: TGTGCCAGCAGTGATCGGCGAGGGACCCCAAAGCAGTACGAGCAGTACTTC. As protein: CASSDRRGTPKQYEQYF.

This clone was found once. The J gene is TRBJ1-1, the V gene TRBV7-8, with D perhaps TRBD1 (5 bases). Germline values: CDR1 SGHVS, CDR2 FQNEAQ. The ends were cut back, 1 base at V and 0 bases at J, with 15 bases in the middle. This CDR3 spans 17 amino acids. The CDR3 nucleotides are TGTGCCAGCAGCTTAGGGGCTGGGGCAGGGATGAACACTGAAGCTTTCTTT. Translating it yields CASSLGAGAGMNTEAFF.

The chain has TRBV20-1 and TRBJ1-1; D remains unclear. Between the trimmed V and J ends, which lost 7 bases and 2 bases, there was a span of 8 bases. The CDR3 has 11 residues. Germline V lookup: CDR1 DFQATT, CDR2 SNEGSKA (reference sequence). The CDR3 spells CSVISNTEAFF. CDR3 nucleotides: TGCAGTGTAATCAGTAACACTGAAGCTTTCTTT.

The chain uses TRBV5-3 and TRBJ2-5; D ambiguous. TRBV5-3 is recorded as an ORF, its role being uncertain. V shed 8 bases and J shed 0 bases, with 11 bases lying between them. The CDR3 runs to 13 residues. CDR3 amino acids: CASAIYYQETQYF. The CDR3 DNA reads TGTGCCAGTGCGATCTACTACCAAGAGACCCAGTACTTC.

This CDR3 reads CSATGQLLAKNIQYF. CDR3 DNA sequence: TGCAGCGCTACGGGACAGCTATTAGCCAAAAACATTCAGTACTTC. The chain carries TRBV29-1 and TRBJ2-4; the match to TRBD1 covers 7 bases. The J segment lost 0 bases and the V segment lost 7 bases, leaving 9 bases of the junction unmatched. CDR3 length equals 15 residues. Germline assignment: CDR1 SQVTM and CDR2 ANQGSEA.

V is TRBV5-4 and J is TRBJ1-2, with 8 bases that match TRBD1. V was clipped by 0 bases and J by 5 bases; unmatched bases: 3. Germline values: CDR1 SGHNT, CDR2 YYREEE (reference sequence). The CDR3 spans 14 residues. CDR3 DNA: TGTGCCAGCAGCTTGGCAGGGGGCGGGTATGGCTACACCTTC. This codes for CASSLAGGGYGYTF.

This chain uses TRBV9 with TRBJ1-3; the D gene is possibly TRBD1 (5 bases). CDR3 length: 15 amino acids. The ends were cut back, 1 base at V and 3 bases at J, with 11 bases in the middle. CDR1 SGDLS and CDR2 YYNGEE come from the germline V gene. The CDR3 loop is CASSVNGANGNTIYF. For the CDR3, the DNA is TGTGCCAGCAGCGTAAATGGGGCGAATGGAAACACCATATATTTT.

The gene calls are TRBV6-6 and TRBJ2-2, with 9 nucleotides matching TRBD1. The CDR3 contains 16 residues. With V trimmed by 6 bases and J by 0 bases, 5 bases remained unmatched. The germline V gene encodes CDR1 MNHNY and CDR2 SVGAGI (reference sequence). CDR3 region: CASRFGQGSNTGELFF. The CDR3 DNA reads TGTGCCAGCAGATTTGGACAGGGGTCGAACACCGGGGAGCTGTTTTTT.

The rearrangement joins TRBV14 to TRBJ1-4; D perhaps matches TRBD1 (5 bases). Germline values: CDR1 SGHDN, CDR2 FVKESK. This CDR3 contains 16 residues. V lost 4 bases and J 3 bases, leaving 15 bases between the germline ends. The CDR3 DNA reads TGTGCCAGCAGCCGGGACTACCCCGGCCCTAATGAAAAACTGTTTTTT. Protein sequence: CASSRDYPGPNEKLFF.

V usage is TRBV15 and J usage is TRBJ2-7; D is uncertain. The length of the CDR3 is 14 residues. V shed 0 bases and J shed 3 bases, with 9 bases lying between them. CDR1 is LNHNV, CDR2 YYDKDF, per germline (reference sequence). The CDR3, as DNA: TGTGCCACCAGCAGAGAGTCTGGGGTCTACGAGCAGTACTTC. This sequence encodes CATSRESGVYEQYF. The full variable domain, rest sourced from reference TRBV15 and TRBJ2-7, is DAMVIQNPRYQVTQFGKPVTLSCSQTLNHNVMYWYQQKSSQAPKLLFHYYDKDFNNEADTPDNFQSRRPNTSFCFLDIRSPGLGDTAMYLCATSRESGVYEQYFGPGTRLTVT.

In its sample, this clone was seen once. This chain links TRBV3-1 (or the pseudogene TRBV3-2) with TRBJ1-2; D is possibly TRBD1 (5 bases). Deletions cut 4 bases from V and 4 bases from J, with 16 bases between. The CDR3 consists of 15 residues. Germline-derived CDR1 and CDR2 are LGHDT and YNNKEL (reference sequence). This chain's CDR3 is CASSPGHRFLYGYTF. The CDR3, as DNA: TGTGCCAGCAGCCCCGGACATCGATTCCTCTATGGCTACACCTTC.

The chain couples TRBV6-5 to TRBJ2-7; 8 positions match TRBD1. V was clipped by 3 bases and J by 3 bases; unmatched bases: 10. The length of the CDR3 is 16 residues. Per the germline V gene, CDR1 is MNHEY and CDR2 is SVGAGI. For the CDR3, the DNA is TGTGCCAGCAGTTATCACACCGGGACAGGTCACTACGAGCAGTACTTC. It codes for CASSYHTGTGHYEQYF.

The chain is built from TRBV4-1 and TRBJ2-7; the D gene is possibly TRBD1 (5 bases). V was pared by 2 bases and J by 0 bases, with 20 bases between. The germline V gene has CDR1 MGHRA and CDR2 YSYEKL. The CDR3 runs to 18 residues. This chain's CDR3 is CASSQNRAEQGSSYEQYF. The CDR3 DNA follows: TGCGCCAGCAGCCAAAATCGCGCGGAGCAGGGAAGCTCCTACGAGCAGTACTTC.

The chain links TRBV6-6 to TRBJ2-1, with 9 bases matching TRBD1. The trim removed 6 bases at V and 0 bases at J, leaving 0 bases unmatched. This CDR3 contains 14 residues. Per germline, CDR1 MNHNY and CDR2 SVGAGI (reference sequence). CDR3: CASRTGGSYNEQFF. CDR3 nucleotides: TGTGCCAGCAGGACAGGGGGCTCCTACAATGAGCAGTTCTTC.

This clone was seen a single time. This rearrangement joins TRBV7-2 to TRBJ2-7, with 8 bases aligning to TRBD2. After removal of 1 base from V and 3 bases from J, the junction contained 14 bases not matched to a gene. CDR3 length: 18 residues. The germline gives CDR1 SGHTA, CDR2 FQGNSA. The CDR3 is CASSLGPGGVGTYYEQYF. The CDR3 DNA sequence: TGTGCCAGCAGCTTAGGCCCCGGGGGGGTGGGAACCTACTACGAGCAGTACTTC. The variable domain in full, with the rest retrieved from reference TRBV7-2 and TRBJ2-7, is GAGVSQSPSNKVTEKGKDVELRCDPISGHTALYWYRQSLGQGLEFLIYFQGNSAPDKSGLPSDRFSAERTGGSVSTLTIQRTQQEDSAVYLCASSLGPGGVGTYYEQYFGPGTRLTVT.

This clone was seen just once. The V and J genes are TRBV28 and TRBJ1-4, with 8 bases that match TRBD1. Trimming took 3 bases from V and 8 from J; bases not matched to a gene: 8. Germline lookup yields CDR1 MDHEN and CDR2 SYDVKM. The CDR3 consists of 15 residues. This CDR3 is CASSLPDRVGEKLFF. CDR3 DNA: TGTGCCAGCAGTTTGCCGGACAGGGTAGGGGAAAAACTGTTTTTT.

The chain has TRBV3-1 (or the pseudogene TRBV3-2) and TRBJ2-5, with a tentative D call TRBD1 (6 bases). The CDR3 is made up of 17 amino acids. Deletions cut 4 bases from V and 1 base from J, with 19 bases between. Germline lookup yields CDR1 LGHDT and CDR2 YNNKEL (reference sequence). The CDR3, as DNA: TGTGCCAGCAGCCTGGGGGCCGGGGCAGCTCGCCAAGAGACCCAGTACTTC. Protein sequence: CASSLGAGAARQETQYF.

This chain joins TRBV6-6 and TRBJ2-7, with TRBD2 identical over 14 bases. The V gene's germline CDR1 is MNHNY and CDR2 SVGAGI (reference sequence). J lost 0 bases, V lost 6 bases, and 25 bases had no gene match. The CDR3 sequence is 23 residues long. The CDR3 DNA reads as TGTGCCAGCAGCTTCCGGCCCGGACTAGCGGGGGGCCTAGCTCAACCTTACTCCTACGAGCAGTACTTC. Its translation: CASSFRPGLAGGLAQPYSYEQYF.

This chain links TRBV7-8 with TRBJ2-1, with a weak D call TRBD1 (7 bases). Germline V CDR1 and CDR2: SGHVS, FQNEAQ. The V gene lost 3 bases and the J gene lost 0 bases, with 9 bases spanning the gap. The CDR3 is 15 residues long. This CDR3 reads CASSLRDSSYNEQFF. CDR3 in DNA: TGTGCCAGCAGCTTGCGGGACAGCTCCTACAATGAGCAGTTCTTC.

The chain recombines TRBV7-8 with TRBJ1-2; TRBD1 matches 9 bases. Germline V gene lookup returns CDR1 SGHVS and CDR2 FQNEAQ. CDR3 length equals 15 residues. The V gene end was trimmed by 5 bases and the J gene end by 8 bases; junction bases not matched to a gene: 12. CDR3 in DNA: TGTGCCAGCAGCCTCCGGGACAGGGCTGCGGGCGGCTACACCTTC. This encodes CASSLRDRAAGGYTF. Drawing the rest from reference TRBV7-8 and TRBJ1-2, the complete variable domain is GAGVSQSPRYKVAKRGQDVALRCDPISGHVSLFWYQQALGQGPEFLTYFQNEAQLDKSGLPSDRFFAERPEGSVSTLKIQRTQQEDSAVYLCASSLRDRAAGGYTFGSGTRLTVV.

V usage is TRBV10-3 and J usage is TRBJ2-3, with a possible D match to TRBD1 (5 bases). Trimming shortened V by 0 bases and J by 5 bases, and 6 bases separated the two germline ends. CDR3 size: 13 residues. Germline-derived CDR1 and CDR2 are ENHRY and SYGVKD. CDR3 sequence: CAISESGEDTQYF. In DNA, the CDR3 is TGTGCCATCAGTGAGTCAGGGGAAGATACGCAGTATTTT.

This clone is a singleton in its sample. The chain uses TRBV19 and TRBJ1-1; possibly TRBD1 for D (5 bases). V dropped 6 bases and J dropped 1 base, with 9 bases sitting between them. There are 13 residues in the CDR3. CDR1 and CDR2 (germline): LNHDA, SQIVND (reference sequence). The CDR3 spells CASSKTANTEAFF. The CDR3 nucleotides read TGTGCCAGTAGCAAGACAGCGAACACTGAAGCTTTCTTT.

The CDR3 DNA reads as TGTGCCAGCAGCGTCCGGACTAGCGGGGGATTGGAGACCCAGTACTTC. It is translated as CASSVRTSGGLETQYF. The rearrangement joins TRBV5-4 to TRBJ2-5, with 13 bases matching TRBD2. V was clipped by 4 bases and J by 5 bases; unmatched bases: 8. Germline V CDR1 and CDR2: SGHNT, YYREEE (reference sequence). This CDR3 has 16 residues.

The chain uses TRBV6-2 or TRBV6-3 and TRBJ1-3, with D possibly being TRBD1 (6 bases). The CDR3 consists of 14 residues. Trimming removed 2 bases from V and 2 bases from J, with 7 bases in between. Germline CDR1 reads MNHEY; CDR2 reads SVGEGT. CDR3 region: CASSYGTTGNTIYF. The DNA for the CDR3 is TGTGCCAGCAGTTACGGGACAACTGGAAACACCATATATTTT.